This record concerns one T cell receptor beta chain sequence. This clonotype was detected a few times. What antigen it recognizes has not been identified. Per-nucleotide qualities are absent, and no much larger clonotype sits a single base away. Library prep was done by PCR. For sequencing, an Illumina HiSeq 2500 was employed. TCR library preparation used molecular barcoding, with unique molecular identifiers applied to normalize quantification of the TCRbeta repertoire. TCRdb's own reprocessing of the public reads used fastp at Q25 and MiXCR and kept productive beta chains. Rows are unified per CDR3 protein, each entry keeping the most common DNA and genes. This sample holds 450,000 to 600,000 distinct CDR3 sequences; around 13% were observed only once. The biggest ten clones account for 2% to 2.5% of the sample. According to the study, the label for this sample's treatment or condition signals: allogeneic hematopoietic cell transplantation with graft depleted of TCRalphabeta T cells and CD19 B cells. Transplant recipients were children who received TCRalphabeta/CD19-depleted allogeneic hematopoietic cell grafts.

The data were obtained in a study of T-cell reconstitution after alpha-beta-depleted transplantation in children listed by TCRdb under 2016. In the study overall: T-cell immune reconstitution after TCRalphabeta/CD19-depleted allogeneic hematopoietic cell transplantation in children was quantitatively tracked in the study by means of TCR repertoire profiling. General study outcomes and caveats: Apparently early alphabetaT-cell count recovery about two months after transplant reportedly relied on only several hundred rapidly expanded clones derived from non-depleted graft cells. The high TCRbeta diversity at day 60 in some patients was ascribed to recipient T cells and intrathymic progenitors that had survived conditioning. Over the following months the frequencies of hyperexpanded clones went down, and after one year T-cell counts and TCRbeta diversity were mostly credited to newly produced T cells.

Sample: PBMCs, mostly from graft donor cells, taken 360 days after TCRalphabeta/CD19-depleted stem cell transplant. This receptor was taken from a male patient aged 10 to 17 who had a stem cell transplant for acute myeloid leukemia, so the T cells may come from the graft donor.

The CDR3 corresponds to CASSQALREEQFF. The nucleotide sequence is given as TGCGCCAGCAGCCAAGCCCTTCGGGAGGAGCAGTTCTTC. In this chain, TRBV4-3 is recombined with TRBJ2-1; the D gene is perhaps TRBD2, from 6 matching bases. The trim is 1 base for V and 10 bases for J, with a gap of 11 bases between the germline ends. CDR1 and CDR2, looked up from the germline V gene, are LGHNA and YSLEER. The cysteine opens and the phenylalanine closes a CDR3 of 13 amino acids. Here the CDR3 DNA is all that survives: 39 bases in frame from base 1.